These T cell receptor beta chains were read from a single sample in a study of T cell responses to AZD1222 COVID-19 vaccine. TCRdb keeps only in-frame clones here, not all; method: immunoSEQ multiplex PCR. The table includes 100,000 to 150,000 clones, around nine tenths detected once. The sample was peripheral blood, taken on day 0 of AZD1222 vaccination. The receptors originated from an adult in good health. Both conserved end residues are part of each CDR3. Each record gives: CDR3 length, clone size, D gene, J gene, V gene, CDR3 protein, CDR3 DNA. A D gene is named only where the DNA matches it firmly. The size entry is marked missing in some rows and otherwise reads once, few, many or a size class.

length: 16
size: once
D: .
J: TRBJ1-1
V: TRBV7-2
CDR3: CASSPREASRRTEAFF
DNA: TGTGCCAGCAGCCCCCGTGAGGCCTCACGTCGGACTGAAGCTTTCTTT

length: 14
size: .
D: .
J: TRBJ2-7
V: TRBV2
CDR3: CASKFLADQGEQYF
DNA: TGTGCCAGCAAGTTCCTAGCCGACCAGGGAGAGCAGTACTTC

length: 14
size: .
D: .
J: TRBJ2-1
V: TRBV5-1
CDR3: CASSLGGRNNEQFF
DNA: TGCGCCAGCAGCTTGGGGGGGCGCAACAATGAGCAGTTCTTC

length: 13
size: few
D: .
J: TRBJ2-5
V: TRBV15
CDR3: CATSIGAEETQYF
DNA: TGTGCCACCAGCATCGGCGCGGAAGAGACCCAGTACTTC

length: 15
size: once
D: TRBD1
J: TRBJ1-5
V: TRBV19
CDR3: CASSIVTGGRQPQHF
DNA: TGTGCCAGTAGTATAGTGACAGGGGGGAGACAGCCCCAGCATTTT

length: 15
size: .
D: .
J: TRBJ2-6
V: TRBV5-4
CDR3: CASSPAWSGANVLTF
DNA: TGTGCCAGCAGCCCGGCATGGTCTGGGGCCAACGTCCTGACTTTC

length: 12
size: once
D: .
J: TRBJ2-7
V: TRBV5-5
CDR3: CASSFSSYEQYF
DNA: TGTGCCAGCAGCTTCAGCTCCTACGAGCAGTACTTC

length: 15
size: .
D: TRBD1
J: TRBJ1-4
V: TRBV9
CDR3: CASSARDREVEKLFF
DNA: TGTGCCAGCAGCGCCAGAGACAGGGAGGTTGAAAAACTGTTTTTT

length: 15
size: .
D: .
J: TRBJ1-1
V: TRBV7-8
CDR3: CASSLPGTLNTEAFF
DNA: TGTGCCAGCAGCTTACCCGGGACACTGAACACTGAAGCTTTCTTT

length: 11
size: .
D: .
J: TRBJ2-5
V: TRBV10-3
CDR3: CATGQQETQYF
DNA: TGTGCCACCGGACAGCAAGAGACCCAGTACTTC

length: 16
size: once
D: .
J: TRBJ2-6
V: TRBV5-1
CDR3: CASLDIESSGANVLTF
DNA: TGCGCCAGCCTGGACATCGAGAGCTCTGGGGCCAACGTCCTGACTTTC

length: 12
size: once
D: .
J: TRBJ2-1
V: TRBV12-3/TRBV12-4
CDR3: CASSLDLGEQFF
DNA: TGTGCCAGCAGTTTAGACTTGGGTGAGCAGTTCTTC

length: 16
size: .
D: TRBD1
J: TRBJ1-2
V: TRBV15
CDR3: CATSRDPAGTGDGYTF
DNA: TGTGCCACCAGCAGGGACCCAGCAGGGACAGGGGATGGCTACACCTTC

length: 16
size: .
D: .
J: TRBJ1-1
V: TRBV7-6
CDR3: CASSLNPRGANTEAFF
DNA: TGTGCCAGCAGCTTAAACCCTAGAGGTGCCAACACTGAAGCTTTCTTT

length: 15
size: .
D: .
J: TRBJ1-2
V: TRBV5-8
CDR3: CASSLRLTIGYGYTF
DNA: TGTGCCAGCAGCTTGCGCCTAACTATAGGATATGGCTACACCTTC

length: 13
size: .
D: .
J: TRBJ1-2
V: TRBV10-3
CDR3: CAIRAGEASGYTF
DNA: TGTGCCATCAGAGCAGGGGAGGCTAGTGGCTACACCTTC

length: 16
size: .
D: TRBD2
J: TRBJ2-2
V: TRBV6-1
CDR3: CASSEGLAGATGELFF
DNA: TGTGCCAGCAGTGAGGGACTAGCGGGAGCCACCGGGGAGCTGTTTTTT

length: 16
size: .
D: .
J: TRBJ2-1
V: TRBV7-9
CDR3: CASSLGRGLSGKKPVF
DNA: TGTGCCAGCAGCTTAGGGAGGGGGCTCAGCGGGAAGAAGCCCGTCTTC

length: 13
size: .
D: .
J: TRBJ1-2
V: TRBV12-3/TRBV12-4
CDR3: CASSPRRSYGYTF
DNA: TGTGCCAGCAGTCCTCGACGGTCCTATGGCTACACCTTC

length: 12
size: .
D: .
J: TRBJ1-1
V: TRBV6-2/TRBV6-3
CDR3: CASSYSLGAPFF
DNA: TGTGCCAGCAGTTACTCGTTAGGTGCGCCTTTCTTT

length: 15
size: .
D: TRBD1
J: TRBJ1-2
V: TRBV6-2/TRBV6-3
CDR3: CASSYGRGRDYGYTF
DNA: TGTGCCAGCAGTTACGGCAGGGGGCGCGACTATGGCTACACCTTC

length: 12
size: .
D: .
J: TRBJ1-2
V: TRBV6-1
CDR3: CASSDRRYGYTF
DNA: TGTGCCAGCAGTGACAGGCGATATGGCTACACCTTC

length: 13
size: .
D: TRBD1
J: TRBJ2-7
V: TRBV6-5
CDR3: CASRDRDTYEQYF
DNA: TGTGCCAGCAGGGACAGGGACACCTACGAGCAGTACTTC

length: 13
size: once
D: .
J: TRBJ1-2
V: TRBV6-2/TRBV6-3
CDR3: CASSPADIYGYTF
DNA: TGTGCCAGCAGTCCGGCGGATATCTATGGCTACACCTTC

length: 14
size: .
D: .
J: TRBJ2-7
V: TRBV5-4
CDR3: CASTQMGRGDEQYF
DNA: TGTGCCAGCACCCAGATGGGCAGGGGTGACGAGCAGTACTTC

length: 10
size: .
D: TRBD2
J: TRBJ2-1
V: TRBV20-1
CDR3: CSLGTSVRFF
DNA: TGCAGTCTGGGGACTAGCGTTAGGTTCTTC

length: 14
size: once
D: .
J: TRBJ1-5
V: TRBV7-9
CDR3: CASSLPGVGQPQHF
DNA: TGTGCCAGCAGCTTACCGGGGGTCGGGCAGCCCCAGCATTTT